One sample yielded the 19 T cell receptor beta chains listed below, sequenced in a study of T cells in Graves' hyperthyroidism and ophthalmopathy. Amplified TCR beta CDR3 regions came from RNA transcripts. Primed by the HTBI set, a first-round RT-PCR was run on the TCR CDR3. TCRdb reprocessed the multiplex PCR reads via MiXCR and lists one record per CDR3 protein. The sample contains some 800,000 distinct CDR3 sequences, around 39% of which appear only once. Sequencing was done on a sample of blood. The source of these receptors is a man younger than 35 with Graves' hyperthyroidism.

The V call is TRBV7-3, the J call TRBJ1-1, with a possible D match to TRBD1 (5 bases). The length of the CDR3 is 13 residues. The germline V and J ends were trimmed by 6 bases and 4 bases, with 12 bases remaining between them. The germline V gene encodes CDR1 SGHTA and CDR2 FQGTGA. The CDR3 region is CASRQQESTEAFF. CDR3 in DNA: TGTGCCAGCAGACAACAGGAGAGCACTGAAGCTTTCTTT.

A note on this clonotype: The junction shows a germline mismatch at one end, possibly a read error. The rearrangement links TRBV10-3 to TRBJ1-5; D gene ambiguous. CDR3 length: 14 amino acids. The germline gives CDR1 ENHRY, CDR2 SYGVKD. The CDR3 is CAISEAGRDHPQHF. The CDR3 DNA reads as TGTGCCATCAGTGAAGCGGGCAGAGATCATCCCCAGCATTTT.

J is TRBJ2-5 and V is TRBV4-1; no firm D call. This CDR3 spans 12 amino acids. V was trimmed by 7 bases and J by 4 bases, leaving 10 bases between them. The germline V gene has CDR1 MGHRA and CDR2 YSYEKL. CDR3 DNA sequence: TGCGCCAGCACCCTTCTGGGAGAGACCCAGTACTTC. Protein: CASTLLGETQYF.

A note on this clonotype: It is unclear where the CDR3 begins or ends on the DNA, so no DNA is shown, and the CDR3 is as TCRdb lists it. V and J are TRBV25-1 and TRBJ2-5; the D call in the table, TRBD2, was not verified against the DNA. Germline V gene data show CDR1 as MGHDK and CDR2 as SYGVNS. The length of the CDR3 is 15 amino acids, counting both ends. The CDR3 sequence: CACSARFGTSGTQYF.

The chain uses TRBV9 and TRBJ1-3, with 7 bases fitting TRBD1. V shed 0 bases and J 4 bases; nucleotides not matched to a gene: 4. CDR3 length: 15 residues. CDR1 is SGDLS, CDR2 YYNGEE, per germline. The CDR3, as DNA: TGTGCCAGCAGCGTAGGGGACAGTTGGGGAAACACCATATATTTT. As protein: CASSVGDSWGNTIYF.

The chain joins TRBV19 to TRBJ1-1, with TRBD1 matching 7 bases. Germline lookup yields CDR1 LNHDA and CDR2 SQIVND (reference sequence). CDR3 size: 16 residues. J was trimmed by 1 base and V by 6 bases; bases with no gene match: 11. As DNA, the CDR3 is TGTGCCAGTAGCTCTCAGGGGGGACGGCAGAACACTGAAGCTTTCTTT. Its protein is CASSSQGGRQNTEAFF.

This clonotype was recorded a few times. This chain uses TRBV6-5 with TRBJ1-6; TRBD1 matches at 11 bases. Germline V CDR1 and CDR2: MNHEY, SVGAGI. V was clipped by 2 bases and J by 9 bases; unmatched bases: 0. The CDR3 has 14 amino acids. CDR3 sequence (DNA): TGTGCCAGCAGTTACGGGACAGGGGGTTCACCCCTCCACTTT. It is translated as CASSYGTGGSPLHF.

The sample holds a few counts of this clonotype. The chain is built from TRBV19 and TRBJ1-5, with D perhaps matching TRBD1 (6 bases). The CDR3 has 13 residues. Germline assignment: CDR1 LNHDA and CDR2 SQIVND (reference sequence). The germline V and J ends were trimmed by 6 bases and 4 bases, with 10 bases remaining between them. The CDR3 bases are TGTGCCAGTAGGGGGGCCCATAATCAGCCCCAGCATTTT. This sequence encodes CASRGAHNQPQHF.

The table lists this clonotype with a few counts. V usage is TRBV20-1 and J usage is TRBJ1-4, with 7 nucleotides matching TRBD1. The CDR3 is made up of 13 amino acids. The germline V gene has CDR1 DFQATT and CDR2 SNEGSKA (reference sequence). Trimming removed 5 bases from V and 10 bases from J; junction bases left unmatched: 10. The CDR3 DNA reads as TGCAGTGCTGGCCCTTCGACAGGGCCAAAACTGTTTTTT. The encoded protein is CSAGPSTGPKLFF.

The table lists this clonotype with many counts. The chain uses TRBV15 and TRBJ2-2; no definite D call. The CDR3 spans 14 residues. Germline V gene sequence: CDR1 LNHNV, CDR2 YYDKDF (reference sequence). Trimming stripped 1 base from V and 6 bases from J, with 9 bases between. The CDR3 sequence: CATSRASIAGELFF. The DNA of the CDR3 is TGTGCCACCAGCAGAGCGTCTATTGCCGGGGAGCTGTTTTTT.

The V gene is TRBV2, the J gene TRBJ2-2, with 12 bases fitting TRBD2. The germline V gene has CDR1 SNHLY and CDR2 FYNNEI. With 5 bases clipped from V and 5 bases from J, the junction kept 3 bases outside the gene matches. This CDR3 comprises 15 residues. The CDR3 protein is CASSTGTSGTGELFF. DNA of the CDR3: TGTGCCAGCAGTACCGGGACTAGCGGGACCGGGGAGCTGTTTTTT. Using reference TRBV2 and TRBJ2-2 for the parts outside the CDR3, the full variable domain is EPEVTQTPSHQVTQMGQEVILRCVPISNHLYFYWYRQILGQKVEFLVSFYNNEISEKSEIFDDQFSVERPDGSNFTLKIRSTKLEDSAMYFCASSTGTSGTGELFFGEGSRLTVL.

V usage is TRBV7-3 and J usage is TRBJ2-7; 10 positions match TRBD1. Germline values: CDR1 SGHTA, CDR2 FQGTGA. Losses at the gene ends were 5 bases for V and 5 bases for J; bases not matched to a gene: 9. This CDR3 region has 15 residues. CDR3 protein: CASSLTGTGVDEQYF. CDR3 sequence (DNA): TGTGCCAGCAGCCTCACCGGGACAGGGGTTGACGAGCAGTACTTC.

This chain uses TRBV2 with TRBJ1-5; TRBD1 matches at 9 bases. In germline, CDR1 is SNHLY, CDR2 FYNNEI. This CDR3 region has 16 residues. V lost 7 bases to trimming and J lost 8 bases; unmatched junction nucleotides: 15. The CDR3 nucleotides are TGTGCCAGCACCAGAACTGAACAGGGGGCAGGGGAGCCCCAGCATTTT. Protein product: CASTRTEQGAGEPQHF.

This sequence joins TRBV2 and TRBJ1-6; no clear D. V was clipped by 6 bases and J by 6 bases, with 9 bases between them. CDR3 length equals 13 residues. The germline V gene encodes CDR1 SNHLY and CDR2 FYNNEI. CDR3 nucleotides: TGTGCCAGCAGGGGAGGCTCTAATTCACCCCTCCACTTT. Amino acid sequence: CASRGGSNSPLHF.

This clonotype was detected ten times or more. The chain combines TRBV14 with TRBJ1-4; possibly TRBD1 for D (5 bases). The CDR3 contains 13 residues. Germline loops: CDR1 SGHDN, CDR2 FVKESK. The V end lost 0 bases, the J end lost 14 bases, and 13 bases lay between the germline ends. CDR3 residues: CASSQDLGGVLFF. CDR3 sequence (DNA): TGTGCCAGCAGCCAAGACCTCGGGGGTGTTCTGTTTTTT.

In its sample, this clonotype was seen a few times. The chain couples TRBV6-6 to TRBJ1-4; D is unresolved. Germline-derived CDR1 and CDR2 are MNHNY and SVGAGI (reference sequence). This CDR3 has 14 amino acids. Trimming stripped 5 bases from V and 5 bases from J, with 12 bases between. CDR3 sequence (DNA): TGTGCCAGCAGTAAGGACTTCATAAATGAAAAACTGTTTTTT. Amino acid sequence: CASSKDFINEKLFF.

The rearrangement uses TRBV5-1 and TRBJ2-5, with 11 bases fitting TRBD2. V lost 1 base and J lost 4; bases outside the gene matches: 3. CDR1 is SGHRS and CDR2 is YFSETQ in the germline V gene. This CDR3 region has 15 residues. The DNA of the CDR3 is TGCGCCAGCAGCTTGCTGACTAGCGGGATAGAGACCCAGTACTTC. Translating it yields CASSLLTSGIETQYF.

This clonotype was picked up many times. The chain carries TRBV29-1 and TRBJ2-7; TRBD2 aligns across 8 bases. CDR1 and CDR2 from the germline V gene are SQVTM and ANQGSEA. The CDR3 is made up of 14 amino acids. Trimming took 6 bases from V and 2 from J; bases not matched to a gene: 9. The CDR3 is CSVLQGLGTYEQYF. In DNA, the CDR3 is TGCAGCGTCTTGCAGGGACTAGGAACCTACGAGCAGTACTTC.

This clonotype was seen many times. The chain combines TRBV6-5 with TRBJ1-2; TRBD1 might be the D (6 bases). The CDR3 is made up of 13 amino acids. With 4 bases removed from V and 8 bases from J, the gap between germline ends came to 14 bases. Looked up from germline, CDR1 is MNHEY and CDR2 is SVGAGI. The CDR3 spells CASSLSQGNGYTF. The CDR3 coding sequence is TGTGCCAGCAGTTTATCACAGGGTAACGGCTACACCTTC.